The entry below gives a single T cell receptor beta chain sequence along with its context. Other DNA variants within this sample encode the same CDR3. This sample is drawn from a study of blood T cell repertoires in COVID-19. Study background: Italy, Spain and the United States were the sources of the convalescent and acute COVID-19 samples. The analysed material was cDNA or gDNA that came from T cells, B-cell-depleted T cells, or PBMCs.

Per the germline V gene, CDR1 is MNHEY and CDR2 is SVGAGI. With 0 bases removed from V and 0 bases from J, the gap between germline ends came to 8 bases. This CDR3 is built from 15 residues. Study processing details: Amplification from reference gene primers served as the basis for estimated nucleated cell counts. This table comes from immunoSEQ multiplex PCR, and its TCRdb copy is limited to in-frame clones, with some not included. V, J and clone size are those of that table, while D and trimming were read from the DNA. The data contain fewer than 150,000 clones, about two thirds of them singletons.

The sequence derives from a human donor with acute or convalescent COVID-19. The donor label of this sample is uncertain. This rearrangement joins TRBV6-5 to TRBJ1-1, with D perhaps matching TRBD1 (5 bases). The sequenced material came from peripheral blood. The CDR3 sequence: CASSYSPGVNTEAFF. DNA of the CDR3: TGTGCCAGCAGTTACTCGCCGGGGGTGAACACTGAAGCTTTCTTT.